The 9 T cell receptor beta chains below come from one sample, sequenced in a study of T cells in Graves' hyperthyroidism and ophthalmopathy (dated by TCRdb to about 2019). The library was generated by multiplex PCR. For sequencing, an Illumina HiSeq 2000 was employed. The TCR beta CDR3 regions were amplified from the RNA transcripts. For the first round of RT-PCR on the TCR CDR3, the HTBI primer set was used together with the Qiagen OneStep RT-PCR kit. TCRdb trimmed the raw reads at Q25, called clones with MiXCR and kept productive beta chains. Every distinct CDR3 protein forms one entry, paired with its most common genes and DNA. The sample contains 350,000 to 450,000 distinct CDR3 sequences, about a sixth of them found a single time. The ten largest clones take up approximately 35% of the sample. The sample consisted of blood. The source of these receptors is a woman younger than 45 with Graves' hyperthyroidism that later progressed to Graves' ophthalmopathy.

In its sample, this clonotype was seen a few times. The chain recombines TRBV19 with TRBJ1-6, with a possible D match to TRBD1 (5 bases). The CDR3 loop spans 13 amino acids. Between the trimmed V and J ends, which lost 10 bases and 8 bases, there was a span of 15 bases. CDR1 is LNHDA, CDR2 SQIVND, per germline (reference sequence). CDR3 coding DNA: TGTGCCACTCGAGGGACGCCTCATTCACCCCTCCACTTT. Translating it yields CATRGTPHSPLHF.

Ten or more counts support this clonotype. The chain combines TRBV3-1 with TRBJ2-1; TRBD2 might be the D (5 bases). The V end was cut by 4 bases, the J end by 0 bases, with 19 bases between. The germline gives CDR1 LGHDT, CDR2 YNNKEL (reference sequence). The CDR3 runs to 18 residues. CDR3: CASSPLGIALSSYNEQFF. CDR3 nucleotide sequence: TGTGCCAGCAGCCCCTTGGGTATAGCGTTGAGCTCCTACAATGAGCAGTTCTTC.

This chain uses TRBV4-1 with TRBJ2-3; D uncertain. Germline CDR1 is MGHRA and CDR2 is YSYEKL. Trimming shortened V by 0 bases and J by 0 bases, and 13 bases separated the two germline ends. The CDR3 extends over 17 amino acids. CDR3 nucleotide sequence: TGCGCCAGCAGCCAAGAGCCTAGGCGGATTAGCACAGATACGCAGTATTTT. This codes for CASSQEPRRISTDTQYF.

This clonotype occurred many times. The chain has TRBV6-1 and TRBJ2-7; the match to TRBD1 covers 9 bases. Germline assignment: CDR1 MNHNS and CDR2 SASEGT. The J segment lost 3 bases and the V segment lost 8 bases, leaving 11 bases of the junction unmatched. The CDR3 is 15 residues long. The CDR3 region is CASGVSGTGIYEQYF. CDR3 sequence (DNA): TGTGCCAGCGGGGTTTCCGGGACAGGGATCTACGAGCAGTACTTC.

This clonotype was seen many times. This CDR3 is CASTQGTFEKLFF. The CDR3 DNA reads TGTGCCAGCACCCAAGGGACTTTTGAAAAACTGTTTTTT. The chain links TRBV28 to TRBJ1-4; perhaps TRBD1 as D (5 bases). The V end lost 7 bases, the J end lost 7 bases, and 13 bases lay between the germline ends. Germline CDR1 and CDR2: MDHEN and SYDVKM. The CDR3 is 13 amino acids.

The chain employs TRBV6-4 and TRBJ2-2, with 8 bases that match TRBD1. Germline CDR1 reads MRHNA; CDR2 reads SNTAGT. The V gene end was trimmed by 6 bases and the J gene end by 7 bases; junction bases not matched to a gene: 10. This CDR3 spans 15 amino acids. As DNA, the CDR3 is TGTGCCAGCAGACCCGGACAGGGTCTAAACGGGGAGCTGTTTTTT. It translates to CASRPGQGLNGELFF.

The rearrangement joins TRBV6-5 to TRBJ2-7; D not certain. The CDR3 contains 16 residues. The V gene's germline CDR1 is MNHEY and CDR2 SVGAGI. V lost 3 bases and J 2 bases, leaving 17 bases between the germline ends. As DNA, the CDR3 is TGTGCCAGCAGTTATGGTGCCGCGGACCCAGCCTACGAGCAGTACTTC. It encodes CASSYGAADPAYEQYF.

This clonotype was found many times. CDR3 sequence reads: CASSLDGQDEQYF. CDR3 DNA sequence: TGTGCCAGCAGCTTAGACGGGCAGGACGAGCAGTACTTC. The chain links TRBV7-2 to TRBJ2-7; D not certain. The CDR3 has 13 amino acids. From germline, CDR1 is SGHTA and CDR2 FQGNSA. V was clipped by 1 base and J by 5 bases, with 9 bases between them.

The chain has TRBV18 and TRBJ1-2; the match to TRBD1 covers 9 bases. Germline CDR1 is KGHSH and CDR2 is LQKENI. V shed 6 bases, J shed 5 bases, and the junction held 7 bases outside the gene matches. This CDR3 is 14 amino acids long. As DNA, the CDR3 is TGTGCCAGCTCGCAGCAAGGGACAGGGTATGGCTACACCTTC. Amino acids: CASSQQGTGYGYTF.